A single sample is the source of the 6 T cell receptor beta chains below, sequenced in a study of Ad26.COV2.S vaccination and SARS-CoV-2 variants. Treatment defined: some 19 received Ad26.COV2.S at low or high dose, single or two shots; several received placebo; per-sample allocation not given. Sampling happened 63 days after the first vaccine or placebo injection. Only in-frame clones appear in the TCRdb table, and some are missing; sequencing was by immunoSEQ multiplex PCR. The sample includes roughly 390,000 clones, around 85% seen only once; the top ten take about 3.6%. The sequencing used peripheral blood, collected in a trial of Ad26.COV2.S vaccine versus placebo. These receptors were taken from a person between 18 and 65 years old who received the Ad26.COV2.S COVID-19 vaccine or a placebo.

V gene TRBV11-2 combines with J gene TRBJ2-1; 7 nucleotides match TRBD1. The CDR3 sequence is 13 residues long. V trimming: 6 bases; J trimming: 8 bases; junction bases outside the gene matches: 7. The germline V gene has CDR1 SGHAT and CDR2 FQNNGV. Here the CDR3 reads CASRRQGGHEQFF. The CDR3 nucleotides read TGTGCCAGCAGGAGACAGGGCGGCCATGAGCAGTTCTTC.

CDR3: CASSQDVRGLDTEAFF. The CDR3 bases are TGCGCCAGCAGCCAAGATGTGAGGGGGCTGGACACTGAAGCTTTCTTT. V is TRBV4-1 and J is TRBJ1-1; TRBD1 matches at 7 bases. Germline-derived CDR1 and CDR2 are MGHRA and YSYEKL. The trim removed 0 bases at V and 3 bases at J, leaving 7 bases unmatched. There are 16 residues in the CDR3.

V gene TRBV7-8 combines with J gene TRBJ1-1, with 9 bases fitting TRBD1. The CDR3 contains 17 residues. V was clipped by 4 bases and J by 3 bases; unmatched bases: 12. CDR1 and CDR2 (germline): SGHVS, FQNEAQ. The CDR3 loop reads CASSYPPGQGYDTEAFF. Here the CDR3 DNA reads TGTGCCAGCAGCTACCCGCCGGGACAGGGATATGACACTGAAGCTTTCTTT.

CDR3 residues: CASSLGPGKDSPLHF. The CDR3 nucleotides read TGTGCCAGCAGCTTGGGGCCAGGGAAGGATTCACCCCTCCACTTT. The rearrangement joins TRBV5-4 to TRBJ1-6; a possible D gene is TRBD1 (5 bases). V was trimmed by 0 bases and J by 8 bases, leaving 12 bases between them. Per the germline V gene, CDR1 is SGHNT and CDR2 is YYREEE (reference sequence). The CDR3 loop spans 15 amino acids.

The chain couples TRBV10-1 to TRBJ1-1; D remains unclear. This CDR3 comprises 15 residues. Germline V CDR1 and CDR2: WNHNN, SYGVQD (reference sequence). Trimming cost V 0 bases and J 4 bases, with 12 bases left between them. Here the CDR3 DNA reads TGCGCCAGCAGTGAGTCGAGAGATCAAGGCACTGAAGCTTTCTTT. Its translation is CASSESRDQGTEAFF.

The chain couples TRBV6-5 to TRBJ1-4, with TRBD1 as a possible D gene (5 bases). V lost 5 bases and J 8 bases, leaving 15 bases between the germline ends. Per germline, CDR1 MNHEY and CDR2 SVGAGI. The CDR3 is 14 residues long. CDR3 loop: CASSTFRVGEKLFF. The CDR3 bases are TGTGCCAGCAGTACCTTCAGGGTGGGCGAAAAACTGTTTTTT.